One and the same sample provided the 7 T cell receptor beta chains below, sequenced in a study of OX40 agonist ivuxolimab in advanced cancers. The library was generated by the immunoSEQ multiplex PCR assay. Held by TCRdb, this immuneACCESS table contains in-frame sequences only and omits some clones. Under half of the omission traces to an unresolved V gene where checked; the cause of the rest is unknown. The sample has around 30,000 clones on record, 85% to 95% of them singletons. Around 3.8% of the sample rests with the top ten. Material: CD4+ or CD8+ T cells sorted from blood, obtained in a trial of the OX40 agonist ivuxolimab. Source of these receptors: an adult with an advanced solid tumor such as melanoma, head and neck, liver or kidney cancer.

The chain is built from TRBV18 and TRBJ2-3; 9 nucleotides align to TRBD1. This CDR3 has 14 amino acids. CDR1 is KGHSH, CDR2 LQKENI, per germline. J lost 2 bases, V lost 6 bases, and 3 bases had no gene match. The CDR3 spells CASSGQGYTDTQYF. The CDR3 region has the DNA TGTGCCAGCTCCGGACAGGGGTACACAGATACGCAGTATTTT.

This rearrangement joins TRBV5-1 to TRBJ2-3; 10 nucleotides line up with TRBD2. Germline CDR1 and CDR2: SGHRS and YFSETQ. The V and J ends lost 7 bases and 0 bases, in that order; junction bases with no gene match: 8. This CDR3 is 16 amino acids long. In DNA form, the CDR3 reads TGCGCCAGCGGCGATGGGACTAGCGAAAGCACAGATACGCAGTATTTT. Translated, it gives CASGDGTSESTDTQYF.

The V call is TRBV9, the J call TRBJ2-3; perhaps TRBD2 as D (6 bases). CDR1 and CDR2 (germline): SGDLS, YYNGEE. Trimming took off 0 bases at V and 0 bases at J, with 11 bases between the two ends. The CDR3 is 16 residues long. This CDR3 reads CASSVGRGKSTDTQYF. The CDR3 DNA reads TGTGCCAGCAGCGTAGGTCGCGGGAAAAGCACAGATACGCAGTATTTT.

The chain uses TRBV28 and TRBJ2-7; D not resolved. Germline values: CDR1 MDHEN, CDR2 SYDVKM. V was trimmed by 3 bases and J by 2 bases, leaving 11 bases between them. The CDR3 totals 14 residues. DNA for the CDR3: TGTGCCAGCAGTTTCCCCCCAGGAGCCTACGAGCAGTACTTC. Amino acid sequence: CASSFPPGAYEQYF.

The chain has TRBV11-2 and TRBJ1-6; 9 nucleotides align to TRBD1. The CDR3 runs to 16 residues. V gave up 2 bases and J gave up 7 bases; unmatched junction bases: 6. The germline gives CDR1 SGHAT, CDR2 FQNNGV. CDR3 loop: CASSLISGTGNSPLHF. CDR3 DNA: TGTGCCAGCAGCTTAATTTCCGGGACAGGGAATTCACCCCTCCACTTT. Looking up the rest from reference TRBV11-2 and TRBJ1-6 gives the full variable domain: EAGVAQSPRYKIIEKRQSVAFWCNPISGHATLYWYQQILGQGPKLLIQFQNNGVVDDSQLPKDRFSAERLKGVDSTLKIQPAKLEDSAVYLCASSLISGTGNSPLHFGNGTRLTVT.

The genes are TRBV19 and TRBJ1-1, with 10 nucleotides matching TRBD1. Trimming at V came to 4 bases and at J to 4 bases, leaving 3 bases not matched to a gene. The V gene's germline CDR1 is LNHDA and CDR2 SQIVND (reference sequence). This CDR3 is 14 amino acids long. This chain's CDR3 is CASSNWTGGTEAFF. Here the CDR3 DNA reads TGTGCCAGTAGTAATTGGACAGGGGGCACTGAAGCTTTCTTT.

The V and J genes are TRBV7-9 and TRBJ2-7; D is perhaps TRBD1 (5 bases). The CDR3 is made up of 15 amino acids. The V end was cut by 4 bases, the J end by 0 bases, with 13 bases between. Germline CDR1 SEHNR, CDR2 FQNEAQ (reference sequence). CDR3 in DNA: TGTGCCAGCAGCTCGATGGGGCAGAACTCCTACGAGCAGTACTTC. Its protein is CASSSMGQNSYEQYF. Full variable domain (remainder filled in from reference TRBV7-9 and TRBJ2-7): DTGVSQNPRHKITKRGQNVTFRCDPISEHNRLYWYRQTLGQGPEFLTYFQNEAQLEKSRLLSDRFSAERPKGSFSTLEIQRTEQGDSAMYLCASSSMGQNSYEQYFGPGTRLTVT.